Sequencing of this TCR beta chain was carried out in a study of graft-versus-host responses after intestinal transplantation (dated by TCRdb to the early 2020s). For the study in its entirety: The transplants that recipients received were multivisceral, liver-intestinal, or isolated intestinal. The cohort enrolled some 23 intestinal transplant recipients, one of whom was a retransplant, and a few patients without pretransplant specimens were excluded. Samples from three later patients were sequenced in-house on an Illumina MiSeq with MiXCR processing rather than by the commercial service. After intestinal transplantation, graft-versus-host and host-versus-graft alloreactive T cell clones were followed in the graft, circulation and bone marrow using bulk TCR-beta CDR3 sequencing. Donor T cell macrochimerism was defined as a peak of at least 4% donor T cells among recipient peripheral blood mononuclear cells. Every recipient was given anti-thymocyte globulin induction, followed by around three years of maintenance tacrolimus and steroids. To identify alloreactive clones, pre-transplant mixed lymphocyte reaction products were sequenced and compared with unstimulated pre-transplant donor and recipient T cells.

This clone occurred once. Its binding antigen is unknown. No base quality values were provided; no much bigger clone lies one nucleotide off. The time point label of this sample denotes: cells obtained before transplantation from donor or recipient. CD3+CD4+ and CD3+CD8+ populations were FACS-sorted from unstimulated pre-transplant donor and recipient cells taken from spleen or lymph nodes. The library came from the immunoSEQ multiplex PCR assay. For most patients, genomic DNA was isolated with the Qiagen DNeasy Blood and Tissue Kit and shipped frozen to Adaptive Biotechnologies for TCR sequencing. For most patients, genomic DNA was subjected to high-throughput TCR-beta CDR3 sequencing by Adaptive Biotechnologies. As for the authors' bioinformatics: TCR sequencing data were retrieved from Adaptive's ImmunoSEQ software for 15 to 20 patients, whereas three other patients were processed with MiXCR and VDJtools. CD4 versus CD8 sorting errors were corrected by removing sequences found in both subsets at a frequency ratio below 5:1. CDR3 nucleotide sequences shared between donor and recipient were removed because the origin of such sequences could not be assigned. To be classed as alloreactive, a clone needed at least 2-fold expansion over unstimulated cells and a minimum CFSE-low frequency of 0.002% (template counts) or 0.001% (read counts). Clones were considered mappable if detected in sequenced pre-transplant spleen, lymph node, or MLR CFSE-low populations of the donor or recipient. The cumulative frequency of alloreactive clones was calculated as a percentage of all sequences, weighted by copy number. This immuneACCESS table, as held by TCRdb, lists in-frame sequences with V and J called but not all clones. Of the missing ones, under half trace to an unresolved V gene in checked studies; the others have no known cause. That table is the source of V, J and clone size, and D and trimming were worked out from the DNA. The sample table contains 85,000 to 100,000 clones; only one count was recorded for around 90% of them. The ten largest account for less than 0.12% of the sample.

Overall study outcomes, separate from this receptor: Early after transplant, declines in HvG clones were associated with peak levels of circulating GvH clones. GvH clones were detected in recipient bone marrow, and some appeared earlier in ileal mucosa or blood, consistent with an intestinal mucosal origin. In the allografts of patients with donor T cell macrochimerism, GvH to HvG T cell clonal ratios were high. The relatively low number and heterogeneity of intestinal transplant patients limited the conclusions.

V and J are truncated by 5 bases and 2 bases respectively, leaving an intervening sequence of 7 bases. From its cysteine to its phenylalanine, the CDR3 spans 12 amino acids. Just the 36-base CDR3 DNA is kept, in frame starting at base 1. The germline V gene yields KGHSH for CDR1 and LQKENI for CDR2. The V and J segments used are TRBV18 and TRBJ2-7; the D gene is unclear. This specimen consisted of unstimulated CD4+ T cells sorted from spleen or lymph node cells, obtained before intestinal transplant. The sequence came from a human donor who received an intestinal transplant. The nucleotides read TGTGCCAGCTCAACCACAACCTACGAGCAGTACTTC. It translates as CASSTTTYEQYF.